Detailed here is one TCR beta chain. Its binding antigen is unknown. No much larger clonotype is one base removed from it; base qualities were not supplied. This specimen comes from a study of blood T cell repertoires in COVID-19 (dated by TCRdb to 2019 to 2021). Regarding the complete study: Samples covering the acute and convalescent phases of COVID-19 were provided by collaborators in the United States, Italy and Spain. The prospective study material was composed of cDNA or gDNA derived from T cells, B-cell-depleted T cells, or PBMCs. Deeply sampled blood TCRbeta repertoires from subjects exposed to, actively infected with, or recovered from COVID-19 were included in the dataset. The repertoires were released in a freely available public database meant as a resource for research on the immune response to SARS-CoV-2. Samples came from the ongoing ImmuneRACE study (first 160 participants) plus 1,254 subjects from 6 global collaborators. Sample metadata almost always included a de-identified subject ID, COVID-19 status, age in years and sex. HLA class I and class II types, where available, came from metadata supplied by the sample provider rather than from assay-based typing. The full study reports these points: The amount of clinical and demographic metadata varied by source and participant and was provided uncurated.

CDR1 MDHEN and CDR2 SYDVKM are derived from the germline V gene. The CDR3 runs 15 residues from the cysteine to the phenylalanine. Just CDR3 DNA is preserved here, 45 bases in frame from base 1. A distance of 17 bases separates the germline ends of V and J, which lose 7 bases and 2 bases respectively. TCRbeta CDR3 regions were amplified from genomic DNA by means of the immunoSEQ Assay, a bias-controlled multiplex PCR. For the original study's pipeline: Within the assay, amplification of reference gene primers was used to estimate how many nucleated cells each sample contained. To quantify the absolute abundance of each unique TCRbeta CDR3 rearrangement, sequence reads were collapsed and filtered. For each sample, productive Simpson clonality was calculated as the square root of Simpson's diversity index across productive rearrangements. What TCRdb holds here is the immuneACCESS table cut down to in-frame rearrangements. Part of the clones is not present; checked against another copy, under half of the missing clones reflect an unresolved V gene, and the others are unexplained. The V and J calls and clone size are taken from that table; D and trimming were inferred from the DNA. Here the sample has 85,000 to 130,000 clones; about 91% occur a single time. The top ten constitute roughly 6% of the sample.

The collaborating institutions used their own protocols to collect whole blood in K2EDTA tubes. For TCRbeta analysis, collaborator samples were shipped as frozen whole blood, as isolated PBMCs, or as DNA extracted from either sample type. The sequence is built from TRBV28 and TRBJ1-1, with the D gene not confidently named. Material: peripheral blood. The receptor was derived from a human donor in a cohort sampled during active COVID-19. The sequenced DNA is TGTGCCAGCACCCTAAACCAAAAAATAAACACTGAAGCTTTCTTT. It translates to CASTLNQKINTEAFF.